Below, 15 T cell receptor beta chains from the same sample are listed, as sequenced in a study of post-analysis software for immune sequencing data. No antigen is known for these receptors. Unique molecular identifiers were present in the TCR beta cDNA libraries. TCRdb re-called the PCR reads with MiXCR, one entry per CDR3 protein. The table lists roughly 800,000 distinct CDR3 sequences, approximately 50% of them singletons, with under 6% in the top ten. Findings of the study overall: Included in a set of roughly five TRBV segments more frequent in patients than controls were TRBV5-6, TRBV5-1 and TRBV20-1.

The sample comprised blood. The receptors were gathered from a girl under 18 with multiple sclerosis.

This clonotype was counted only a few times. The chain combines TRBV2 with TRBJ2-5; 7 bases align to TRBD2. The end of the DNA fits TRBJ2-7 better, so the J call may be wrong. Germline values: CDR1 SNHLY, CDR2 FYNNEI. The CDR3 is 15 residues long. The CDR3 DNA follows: TGTGCCAGCAGACAAAAGCGGGACCCGCCCTACGAGCAGTACTTC. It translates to CASRQKRDPPYEQYF.

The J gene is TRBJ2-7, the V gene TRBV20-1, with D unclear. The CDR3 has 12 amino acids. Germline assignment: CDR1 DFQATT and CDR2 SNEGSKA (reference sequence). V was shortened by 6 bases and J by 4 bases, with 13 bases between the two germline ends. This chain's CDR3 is CSAGGGAYEQYF. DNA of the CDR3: TGCAGTGCCGGCGGCGGAGCATACGAGCAGTACTTC.

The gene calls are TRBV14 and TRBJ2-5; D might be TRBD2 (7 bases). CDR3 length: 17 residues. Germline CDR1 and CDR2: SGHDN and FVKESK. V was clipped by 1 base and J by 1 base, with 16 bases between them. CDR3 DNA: TGTGCCAGCAGCCAAGCACATAGGCGGGGGCTCCAAGAGACCCAGTACTTC. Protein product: CASSQAHRRGLQETQYF.

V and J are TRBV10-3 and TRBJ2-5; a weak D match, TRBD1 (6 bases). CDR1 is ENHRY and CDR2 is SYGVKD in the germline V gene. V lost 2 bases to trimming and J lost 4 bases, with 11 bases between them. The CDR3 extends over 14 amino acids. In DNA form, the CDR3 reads TGTGCCATCAGTGAGGGACAGCGAACAGAGACCCAGTACTTC. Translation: CAISEGQRTETQYF.

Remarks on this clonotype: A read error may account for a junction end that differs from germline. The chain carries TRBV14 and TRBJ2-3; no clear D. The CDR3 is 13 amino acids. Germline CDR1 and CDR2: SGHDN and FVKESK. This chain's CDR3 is CASSQENTDTRYF. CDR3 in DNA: TGTGCCAGCAGCCAAGAAAATACAGATACGCGGTATTTT.

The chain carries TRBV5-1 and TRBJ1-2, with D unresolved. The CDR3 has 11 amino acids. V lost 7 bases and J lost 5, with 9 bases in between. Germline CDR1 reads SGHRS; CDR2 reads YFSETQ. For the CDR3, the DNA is TGCGCCAGCGAGACGGAATATGGCTACACCTTC. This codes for CASETEYGYTF.

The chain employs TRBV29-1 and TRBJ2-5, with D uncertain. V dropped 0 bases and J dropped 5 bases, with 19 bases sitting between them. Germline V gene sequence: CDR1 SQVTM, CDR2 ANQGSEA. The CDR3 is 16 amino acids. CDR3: CSVEDLPSGLGETQYF. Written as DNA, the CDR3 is TGCAGCGTTGAAGATCTTCCCTCGGGTTTGGGCGAGACCCAGTACTTC.

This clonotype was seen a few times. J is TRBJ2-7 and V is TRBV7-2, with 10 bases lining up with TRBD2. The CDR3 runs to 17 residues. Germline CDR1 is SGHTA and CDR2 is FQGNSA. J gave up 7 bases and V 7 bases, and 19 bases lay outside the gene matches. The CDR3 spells CASNVAQAGGFNNEQYF. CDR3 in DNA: TGTGCCAGCAATGTCGCCCAAGCGGGAGGGTTCAACAATGAGCAGTACTTC.

CDR3 bases: TGTGCCAGCAGAAACAGACTAGCGGGAAGGGAAAATGAGCAGTTCTTC. This gives the protein CASRNRLAGRENEQFF. The rearrangement uses TRBV2 and TRBJ2-1; 11 nucleotides align to TRBD2. Trimming took 6 bases from V and 7 from J; bases not matched to a gene: 11. CDR3 length equals 16 residues. Germline lookup yields CDR1 SNHLY and CDR2 FYNNEI.

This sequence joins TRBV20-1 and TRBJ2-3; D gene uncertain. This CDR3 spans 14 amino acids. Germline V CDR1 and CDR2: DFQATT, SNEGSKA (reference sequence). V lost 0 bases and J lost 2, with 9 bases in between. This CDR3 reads CSARDAPATDTQYF. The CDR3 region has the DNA TGCAGTGCTAGAGATGCCCCAGCCACAGATACGCAGTATTTT.

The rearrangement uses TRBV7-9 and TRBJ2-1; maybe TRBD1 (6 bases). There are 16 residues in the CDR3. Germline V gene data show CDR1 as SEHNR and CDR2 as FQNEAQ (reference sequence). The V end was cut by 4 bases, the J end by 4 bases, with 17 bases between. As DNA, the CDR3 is TGTGCCAGCAGCTCCGGGACACGGCTTGTTTACAATGAGCAGTTCTTC. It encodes CASSSGTRLVYNEQFF.

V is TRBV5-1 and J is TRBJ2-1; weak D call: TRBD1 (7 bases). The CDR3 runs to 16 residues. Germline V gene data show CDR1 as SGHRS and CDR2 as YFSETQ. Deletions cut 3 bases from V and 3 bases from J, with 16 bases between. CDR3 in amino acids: CASSSGGGTVYNEQFF. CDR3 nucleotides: TGCGCCAGCAGCTCCGGGGGCGGGACAGTCTACAATGAGCAGTTCTTC.

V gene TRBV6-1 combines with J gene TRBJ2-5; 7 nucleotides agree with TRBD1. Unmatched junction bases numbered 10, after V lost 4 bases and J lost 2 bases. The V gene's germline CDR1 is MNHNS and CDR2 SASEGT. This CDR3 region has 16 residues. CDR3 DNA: TGTGCCAGCAGTGGCTTCGCGACAGGGAATCAAGAGACCCAGTACTTC. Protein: CASSGFATGNQETQYF.

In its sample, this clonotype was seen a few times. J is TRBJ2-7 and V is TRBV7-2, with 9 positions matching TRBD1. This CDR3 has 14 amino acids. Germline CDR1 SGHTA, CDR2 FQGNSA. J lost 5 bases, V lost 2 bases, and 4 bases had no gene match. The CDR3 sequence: CASSLRTGVNEQYF. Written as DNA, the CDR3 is TGTGCCAGCAGCTTACGGACAGGGGTCAACGAGCAGTACTTC.

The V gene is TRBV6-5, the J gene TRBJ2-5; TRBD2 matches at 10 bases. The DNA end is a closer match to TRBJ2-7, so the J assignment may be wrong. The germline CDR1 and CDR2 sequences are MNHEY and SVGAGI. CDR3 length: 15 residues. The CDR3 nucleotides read TGTGCCAGCAGTCCTAGGGCTAGCGGGAGAGGCGAGCAGTACTTC. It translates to CASSPRASGRGEQYF.